This T cell receptor (beta chain) was sequenced during a study of PD-1 blockade in classical Hodgkin lymphoma. General study findings and limits: Possibly reflecting disease activity or prior therapy, repertoire differences have causes that remain undefined. Among the patients, those starting nivolumab under 1 year after ASCT were excluded.

In the case of this clone: Its antigen is not known.

Patients all relapsed after autologous stem cell transplantation, and there was variation in brentuximab vedotin exposure. TCRdb's table, derived via immunoSEQ multiplex PCR, lists solely in-frame clones and lacks some. The repertoire holds tens of thousands of clones, more than 70% seen once, with around an eighth in the top ten. Germline loops: CDR1 GTSNPN, CDR2 SVGIG (reference sequence). J lost 4 bases, V lost 2 bases, and 8 bases had no gene match. The CDR3 is 16 amino acids. This receptor was obtained from a human donor with classical Hodgkin lymphoma. The sequenced sample was peripheral blood mononuclear cells (PBMCs), obtained at baseline. This sequence joins TRBV30 and TRBJ1-5, with TRBD1 matching 10 bases. The CDR3 coding sequence is TGTGCCTGGAGTTTACTCGGGACAGGGGTTAATCAGCCCCAGCATTTT. It is translated as CAWSLLGTGVNQPQHF.